The clone carrying this T cell receptor beta chain was counted many times. As to time point: newly diagnosed GD, antithyroid drugs for less than 3 months. PBMC-extracted RNA yielded the TCR library. iRepertoire HTBI primers and Arm-PCR of CDR3 regions built TCR beta libraries. From the multiplex PCR reads, TCRdb called clonotypes with MiXCR, one entry per CDR3 protein. The top ten hold more than 15% of the sample, which has 680,000 or so distinct CDR3 sequences, approximately 15% seen once. This entry comes from a study of regulatory T cells in long-lasting Graves disease. Losses at the gene ends were 6 bases for V and 6 bases for J; bases not matched to a gene: 12. Germline CDR1 reads LGHNT; CDR2 reads FRNRAP. This CDR3 is 15 amino acids long. This same sample was also part of a study on T cells in Graves' hyperthyroidism and ophthalmopathy. As reported in that work: The study enrolled patients aged 18 to 65 with newly diagnosed hyperthyroidism of under 2 months' duration.

The origin of this receptor is a woman in her thirties with Graves disease. The gene calls are TRBV12-5 and TRBJ1-2, with 8 bases that match TRBD1. Sequenced material: peripheral blood mononuclear cells (PBMCs), taken at new diagnosis, from a patient treated with antithyroid drugs. The chain's CDR3 is CASGANKPGQDGYTF. In nucleotides, the CDR3 is TGTGCTAGTGGAGCTAATAAGCCGGGACAGGATGGCTACACCTTC.